This is a list of T cell receptor beta chains from one sample in a study of T cell changes during pregnancy in multiple sclerosis. Only in-frame clones appear in the TCRdb table, and some are missing; sequencing was by immunoSEQ multiplex PCR. The sample carries 47,000 or so clones, about 90% recorded once. Sample: peripheral blood, taken in the first trimester of pregnancy. These receptors originate from a female donor with multiple sclerosis, enrolled in a pregnancy study. The CDR3 runs from the conserved cysteine through the conserved F or W. The order of the fields is CDR3 protein, CDR3 DNA, CDR3 length, J gene, clone size, D gene, V gene. The D gene is left open where the match is weak. Some rows have no size entry. The others give once, few or many, or a class for an expanded clone.

CDR3 protein: CASSQGETGARELFF
CDR3 DNA: TGCGCCAGCAGCCAAGGGGAGACAGGGGCGAGGGAGCTGTTTTTT
CDR3 length: 15
J gene: TRBJ2-2
clone size: -
D gene: TRBD1
V gene: TRBV4-1

CDR3 protein: CASSGGTGDADGYTF
CDR3 DNA: TGTGCCAGCAGCGGGGGGACAGGGGATGCGGATGGCTACACCTTC
CDR3 length: 15
J gene: TRBJ1-2
clone size: -
D gene: TRBD1
V gene: TRBV13

CDR3 protein: CASSVTGAGANVLTF
CDR3 DNA: TGTGCCAGCAGTGTAACAGGGGCTGGGGCCAACGTCCTGACTTTC
CDR3 length: 15
J gene: TRBJ2-6
clone size: once
D gene: TRBD1
V gene: TRBV28

CDR3 protein: CASRSGASSYEQYF
CDR3 DNA: TGTGCCAGCCGGAGCGGGGCCAGTTCCTACGAGCAGTACTTC
CDR3 length: 14
J gene: TRBJ2-7
clone size: -
D gene: TRBD2
V gene: TRBV6-5

CDR3 protein: CASSIQGAALNTEAFF
CDR3 DNA: TGTGCCAGCAGCATACAGGGGGCGGCCTTGAACACTGAAGCTTTCTTT
CDR3 length: 16
J gene: TRBJ1-1
clone size: -
D gene: TRBD1
V gene: TRBV7-2

CDR3 protein: CASMGRSYEQYF
CDR3 DNA: TGTGCCAGTATGGGGAGGTCCTACGAGCAGTACTTC
CDR3 length: 12
J gene: TRBJ2-7
clone size: -
D gene: -
V gene: TRBV19

CDR3 protein: CASSYSNEQFF
CDR3 DNA: TGTGCCAGCAGCTACAGCAATGAGCAGTTCTTC
CDR3 length: 11
J gene: TRBJ2-1
clone size: few
D gene: -
V gene: TRBV11-1

CDR3 protein: CASSTRQQFDEQYF
CDR3 DNA: TGTGCCAGCAGCACCCGACAGCAGTTCGACGAGCAGTACTTC
CDR3 length: 14
J gene: TRBJ2-7
clone size: -
D gene: -
V gene: TRBV14

CDR3 protein: CATSRAVLTGSYNEQFF
CDR3 DNA: TGTGCCACCAGCAGGGCGGTCTTGACAGGCTCCTACAATGAGCAGTTCTTC
CDR3 length: 17
J gene: TRBJ2-1
clone size: -
D gene: -
V gene: TRBV15

CDR3 protein: CASSPNHINRDGQFF
CDR3 DNA: TGTGCCAGCAGCCCCAACCATATTAACAGGGATGGGCAGTTCTTC
CDR3 length: 15
J gene: TRBJ2-1
clone size: -
D gene: -
V gene: TRBV7-3

CDR3 protein: CASSWTGEAGELFF
CDR3 DNA: TGTGCCAGCAGCTGGACAGGGGAGGCCGGGGAGCTGTTTTTT
CDR3 length: 14
J gene: TRBJ2-2
clone size: once
D gene: TRBD1
V gene: TRBV5-4

CDR3 protein: CASSQARNSNEKLFF
CDR3 DNA: TGCGCCAGCAGCCAAGCGAGGAATTCCAATGAAAAACTGTTTTTT
CDR3 length: 15
J gene: TRBJ1-4
clone size: once
D gene: -
V gene: TRBV4-3

CDR3 protein: CASSENLAGGRQYF
CDR3 DNA: TGCGCCAGCAGTGAGAACCTAGCGGGGGGTCGGCAGTACTTC
CDR3 length: 14
J gene: TRBJ2-7
clone size: -
D gene: TRBD2
V gene: TRBV10-1

CDR3 protein: CASMLRQGRTEAFF
CDR3 DNA: TGTGCCAGTATGCTGAGACAGGGGAGAACTGAAGCTTTCTTT
CDR3 length: 14
J gene: TRBJ1-1
clone size: -
D gene: TRBD1
V gene: TRBV19

CDR3 protein: CASSLMGGSVINSPLHF
CDR3 DNA: TGTGCCAGCAGCTTAATGGGGGGTTCGGTTATTAATTCACCCCTCCACTTT
CDR3 length: 17
J gene: TRBJ1-6
clone size: -
D gene: -
V gene: TRBV7-2

CDR3 protein: CASSEGGNGYTF
CDR3 DNA: TGTGCCAGCAGTGAGGGGGGTAACGGCTACACCTTC
CDR3 length: 12
J gene: TRBJ1-2
clone size: few
D gene: -
V gene: TRBV2

CDR3 protein: CASSGRQGGSTEAFF
CDR3 DNA: TGTGCCAGCAGCGGCCGACAGGGTGGGAGCACTGAAGCTTTCTTT
CDR3 length: 15
J gene: TRBJ1-1
clone size: -
D gene: TRBD1
V gene: TRBV11-1

CDR3 protein: CASSLRGEKLFF
CDR3 DNA: TGTGCCAGCAGCTTAAGGGGCGAAAAACTGTTTTTT
CDR3 length: 12
J gene: TRBJ1-4
clone size: -
D gene: -
V gene: TRBV7-2

CDR3 protein: CASSEASGGVSYNEQFF
CDR3 DNA: TGCGCCAGCAGTGAGGCTAGCGGGGGAGTCTCCTACAATGAGCAGTTCTTC
CDR3 length: 17
J gene: TRBJ2-1
clone size: -
D gene: TRBD2
V gene: TRBV10-1

CDR3 protein: CASSLTDRGPLEQYF
CDR3 DNA: TGTGCCAGCAGCTTAACCGACAGGGGGCCCCTCGAGCAGTACTTC
CDR3 length: 15
J gene: TRBJ2-7
clone size: few
D gene: -
V gene: TRBV12-1

CDR3 protein: CASSPEHTDTQYF
CDR3 DNA: TGTGCCAGCAGCCCGGAGCACACAGATACGCAGTATTTT
CDR3 length: 13
J gene: TRBJ2-3
clone size: -
D gene: -
V gene: TRBV7-3

CDR3 protein: CASSDAGEATDTQYF
CDR3 DNA: TGTGCCAGCAGTGATGCGGGGGAGGCGACAGATACGCAGTATTTT
CDR3 length: 15
J gene: TRBJ2-3
clone size: -
D gene: TRBD2
V gene: TRBV6-4

CDR3 protein: CASSFMTSGDGTDTQYF
CDR3 DNA: TGCGCCAGCAGCTTTATGACTAGCGGGGATGGCACAGATACGCAGTATTTT
CDR3 length: 17
J gene: TRBJ2-3
clone size: -
D gene: TRBD2
V gene: TRBV5-1

CDR3 protein: CASRGAVYEQYF
CDR3 DNA: TGTGCCTCCCGGGGGGCCGTTTACGAGCAGTACTTC
CDR3 length: 12
J gene: TRBJ2-7
clone size: -
D gene: -
V gene: TRBV30

CDR3 protein: CASRGQGYNSPLHF
CDR3 DNA: TGTGCCAGTAGGGGACAGGGCTATAATTCACCCCTCCACTTT
CDR3 length: 14
J gene: TRBJ1-6
clone size: -
D gene: TRBD1
V gene: TRBV19

CDR3 protein: CASSQGGGYNEQFF
CDR3 DNA: TGCGCCAGCAGCCAAGGGGGGGGCTACAATGAGCAGTTCTTC
CDR3 length: 14
J gene: TRBJ2-1
clone size: -
D gene: TRBD2
V gene: TRBV4-1

CDR3 protein: CASSHLVGQLNTEAFF
CDR3 DNA: TGCGCCAGCAGTCATCTGGTGGGGCAACTGAACACTGAAGCTTTCTTT
CDR3 length: 16
J gene: TRBJ1-1
clone size: -
D gene: -
V gene: TRBV4-3

CDR3 protein: CASSGQPNTEAFF
CDR3 DNA: TGTGCCAGCAGTGGACAGCCGAACACTGAAGCTTTCTTT
CDR3 length: 13
J gene: TRBJ1-1
clone size: -
D gene: -
V gene: TRBV7-2